This is a list of T cell receptor beta chains from one sample in a study of T cell responses to AZD1222 COVID-19 vaccine. Sequencing used immunoSEQ multiplex PCR; TCRdb keeps in-frame clones, though not all of them. Found here are 150,000 to 190,000 clones, about nine tenths of them singletons; the top ten hold about 2%. The sequencing used peripheral blood, collected on day 0 of AZD1222 vaccination. These receptors all come from an adult in good health. The CDR3 runs from the conserved cysteine through the conserved F or W. D genes are given only for firm matches. Rows give clone size only sometimes, using once, few, many, or a class for an expanded clone.

>TRBV7-2|TRBJ1-4|-|-
TGTGCCAGCAGCTCAGTTCGGGGTGAAAAACTGTTTTTT
CASSSVRGEKLFF
>TRBV27|TRBJ2-7|-|-
TGTGCCAGCAGTCCTCTGACGGTCTCCTACGAGCAGTACTTC
CASSPLTVSYEQYF
>TRBV7-2|TRBJ1-6|-|-
TGTGCCAGCAGCTTATCTACGGGTCCCTATAATTCACCCCTCCACTTT
CASSLSTGPYNSPLHF
>TRBV14|TRBJ2-1|-|-
TGTGCCAGCAGCCAACGAGTAGCAGAGCGGGAGTTCTTC
CASSQRVAEREFF
>TRBV25-1|TRBJ2-1|-|-
TGTGCCAGCAGTGAATATTTGGGCTCCTACAATGAGCAGTTCTTC
CASSEYLGSYNEQFF
>TRBV2|TRBJ1-2|TRBD1|-
TGTGCCAGCAGTGGGGACAGTGACTATGGCTACACCTTC
CASSGDSDYGYTF
>TRBV7-9|TRBJ2-2|TRBD2|-
TGTGCCAGCAGCGCTAGCGGGGTGAACACCGGGGAGCTGTTTTTT
CASSASGVNTGELFF
>TRBV28|TRBJ2-5|TRBD1|-
TGTGCCAGCAGTTTTATGGGGACAGGTTCTGCGACCCAGTACTTC
CASSFMGTGSATQYF
>TRBV2|TRBJ1-1|TRBD1|-
TGTGCCAGCAGCTGGACAGGGAGCACTGAAGCTTTCTTT
CASSWTGSTEAFF
>TRBV11-2|TRBJ2-7|-|-
TGTGCCAGCAGCCCATGGGCCAGCTCCTACGAGCAGTACTTC
CASSPWASSYEQYF
>TRBV3-1/TRBV3-2|TRBJ2-1|-|-
TGTGCCAGCAGCCAAGATCGATCCAGCTACAATGAGCAGTTCTTC
CASSQDRSSYNEQFF
>TRBV28|TRBJ2-7|-|-
TGTGCCAGCAGTTTACCCCCCCTTTTAGAGCAGTACTTC
CASSLPPLLEQYF
>TRBV5-8|TRBJ1-4|-|once
TGTGCCAGCAGCTCGGGTGGACGGTCGCTAATTAATGAAAAACTGTTTTTT
CASSSGGRSLINEKLFF
>TRBV7-9|TRBJ1-1|-|-
TGTGCCAGCAGCCCGACCGTGAACACTGAAGCTTTCTTT
CASSPTVNTEAFF